This entry lists 28 T cell receptor beta chains sequenced from one sample in a study of cytomegalovirus exposure and HLA in healthy donors. Amplification used 60 Vbeta primers and 13 Jbeta primers. Sequenced by immunoSEQ multiplex PCR; TCRdb stores in-frame clones only, minus some. The sample has about 100,000 clones, about four fifths seen once; the top ten hold approximately 4.1%. The material sequenced was PBMCs. The receptors were sampled from a female donor in good health and CMV-seropositive.

The chain recombines TRBV5-1 with TRBJ1-1; tentative D call: TRBD1 (5 bases). This CDR3 has 15 amino acids. V lost 0 bases to trimming and J lost 7 bases, with 16 bases between them. Germline assignment: CDR1 SGHRS and CDR2 YFSETQ. CDR3 loop: CASSLGASWGGEAFF. In DNA form, the CDR3 reads TGCGCCAGCAGCTTGGGTGCGTCTTGGGGCGGTGAAGCTTTCTTT.

The V and J genes are TRBV19 and TRBJ1-3; 12 bases are a match to TRBD1. The CDR3 is 19 residues long. Losses at the gene ends were 3 bases for V and 0 bases for J; bases not matched to a gene: 9. Germline V lookup: CDR1 LNHDA, CDR2 SQIVND (reference sequence). CDR3 bases: TGTGCCAGTAGTATGAACCGGGACAGGGGGCGATTCTCTGGAAACACCATATATTTT. Amino acid sequence: CASSMNRDRGRFSGNTIYF.

This clone was detected a few times. The chain employs TRBV20-1 and TRBJ2-5; D is unresolved. The end of the DNA aligns better with TRBJ2-7, so the J call may be wrong. Germline CDR1 reads DFQATT; CDR2 reads SNEGSKA (reference sequence). This CDR3 contains 11 residues. The CDR3 loop is CSAIMDYEQYF. CDR3 DNA: TGCAGTGCTATTATGGACTACGAGCAGTACTTC.

This clone has only one observation. This sequence joins TRBV5-6 and TRBJ1-1, with 7 nucleotides matching TRBD1. With 4 bases clipped from V and 0 bases from J, the junction kept 9 bases outside the gene matches. Germline V lookup: CDR1 SGHDT, CDR2 YYEEEE. The CDR3 consists of 16 residues. The CDR3 spells CASSRWDRALNTEAFF. The CDR3 DNA is TGTGCCAGCAGCAGGTGGGACAGAGCGCTGAACACTGAAGCTTTCTTT.

This clone appeared a single time. The chain recombines TRBV29-1 with TRBJ2-3, with D perhaps matching TRBD2 (6 bases). This CDR3 spans 14 amino acids. The ends were cut back, 3 bases at V and 1 base at J, with 11 bases in the middle. Germline V gene lookup returns CDR1 SQVTM and CDR2 ANQGSEA. The CDR3 DNA is TGCAGCGTTGATGAGGCTAGCGGCACAGATACGCAGTATTTT. Its protein is CSVDEASGTDTQYF.

The CDR3 loop reads CAWSVATSAYNEQFF. The CDR3 DNA reads TGTGCCTGGAGTGTTGCAACTAGCGCCTACAATGAGCAGTTCTTC. V usage is TRBV30 and J usage is TRBJ2-1; 7 nucleotides match TRBD2. This CDR3 has 15 amino acids. Germline CDR1 and CDR2: GTSNPN and SVGIG (reference sequence). V lost 0 bases to trimming and J lost 2 bases; unmatched junction nucleotides: 4.

The chain joins TRBV19 to TRBJ1-4; 7 nucleotides line up with TRBD1. This CDR3 contains 24 residues. Looked up from germline, CDR1 is LNHDA and CDR2 is SQIVND (reference sequence). J gave up 6 bases and V 5 bases, and 36 bases lay outside the gene matches. The CDR3 nucleotides read TGTGCCAGTAGTTTTTATCTTCCGGGATACAGGGGACGACACAGAAGCAACAATGATGAAAAACTGTTTTTT. It specifies CASSFYLPGYRGRHRSNNDEKLFF.

This chain links TRBV29-1 with TRBJ1-1, with no clear D. This CDR3 region has 14 residues. Trimming stripped 6 bases from V and 4 bases from J, with 18 bases between. Germline-derived CDR1 and CDR2 are SQVTM and ANQGSEA. CDR3 protein: CSVPGEVFSTEAFF. CDR3 bases: TGCAGCGTCCCCGGGGAGGTGTTTAGCACTGAAGCTTTCTTT.

This clone was seen a handful of times. The V call is TRBV7-6, the J call TRBJ2-3, with D perhaps matching TRBD1 (8 bases). CDR1 is SGHVS, CDR2 FNYEAQ, per germline. The ends were cut back, 5 bases at V and 0 bases at J, with 15 bases in the middle. The CDR3 contains 16 residues. The CDR3 sequence is CASSQGAGESTDTQYF. In DNA form, the CDR3 reads TGTGCCAGCAGCCAGGGGGCGGGGGAAAGCACAGATACGCAGTATTTT.

The gene calls are TRBV18 and TRBJ2-2, with 8 bases matching TRBD1. Looked up from germline, CDR1 is KGHSH and CDR2 is LQKENI. V shed 1 base and J 5 bases; nucleotides not matched to a gene: 6. The CDR3 is 16 residues long. CDR3 loop: CASSPLGTGETGELFF. CDR3 nucleotide sequence: TGTGCCAGCTCACCACTCGGGACAGGAGAAACCGGGGAGCTGTTTTTT.

This chain uses TRBV7-8 with TRBJ2-7; 10 bases align to TRBD1. V lost 4 bases, J lost 7 bases, and 16 bases stayed unmatched. This CDR3 is 17 amino acids long. Germline values: CDR1 SGHVS, CDR2 FQNEAQ. CDR3 coding DNA: TGTGCCAGCAGCTCCCGAGCCGCCGGGACAGGGGCGCGGGAGCAGTACTTC. This encodes CASSSRAAGTGAREQYF.

The chain has TRBV2 and TRBJ1-1; D not certain. V was trimmed by 3 bases and J by 6 bases, leaving 11 bases between them. The germline CDR1 and CDR2 sequences are SNHLY and FYNNEI. The CDR3 runs 13 residues. This chain's CDR3 is CASSDSGWAEAFF. The DNA for the CDR3 is TGTGCCAGCAGTGATTCGGGGTGGGCTGAAGCTTTCTTT.

The chain has TRBV7-9 and TRBJ2-1; D is unclear. The CDR3 contains 14 residues. Trimming left V 1 base short and J 6 bases short, with 10 bases between. The germline gives CDR1 SEHNR, CDR2 FQNEAQ (reference sequence). CDR3 amino acids: CASSLVSTFNEQFF. The CDR3 DNA is TGTGCCAGCAGCTTAGTTTCGACTTTCAATGAGCAGTTCTTC.

CDR3: CASRGGTSGGVRMSSYNEQFF. As DNA, the CDR3 is TGTGCCAGCAGGGGAGGGACTAGCGGGGGGGTACGGATGAGCTCCTACAATGAGCAGTTCTTC. V is TRBV28 and J is TRBJ2-1; the match to TRBD2 covers 16 bases. V was pared by 6 bases and J by 0 bases, with 14 bases of the junction left unmatched. The CDR3 has 21 residues. Germline values: CDR1 MDHEN, CDR2 SYDVKM.

V usage is TRBV28 and J usage is TRBJ2-2, with D hard to call. V was pared by 10 bases and J by 6 bases, with 15 bases between. The CDR3 runs 13 residues. The germline V gene has CDR1 MDHEN and CDR2 SYDVKM. As DNA, the CDR3 is TGTGCCACCCTCTTATTGAGATCCGGGGAGCTGTTTTTT. Translating gives CATLLLRSGELFF.

J is TRBJ2-7 and V is TRBV11-2; D is possibly TRBD1 (5 bases). Per germline, CDR1 SGHAT and CDR2 FQNNGV. Between the trimmed V and J ends, which lost 7 bases and 2 bases, there was a span of 15 bases. This CDR3 is 14 amino acids long. DNA of the CDR3: TGTGCCAGCACTAGGGGCCCCGGAGCCTACGAGCAGTACTTC. Translated, it gives CASTRGPGAYEQYF.

J is TRBJ1-3 and V is TRBV7-9; the D is unclear. The CDR3 runs to 14 residues. V was pared by 1 base and J by 5 bases, with 9 bases between. CDR1 and CDR2 (germline): SEHNR, FQNEAQ (reference sequence). CDR3 nucleotide sequence: TGTGCCAGCAGCTTAGATCCGGGTCGAAACACCATATATTTT. Translated, it gives CASSLDPGRNTIYF.

The rearrangement joins TRBV15 to TRBJ2-5; 9 bases match TRBD2. There are 14 residues in the CDR3. Trimming at V came to 4 bases and at J to 5 bases, leaving 5 bases not matched to a gene. The V gene's germline CDR1 is LNHNV and CDR2 YYDKDF (reference sequence). CDR3 coding DNA: TGTGCCACCAGCAAGGCGGGAGGGGGGGAGACCCAGTACTTC. Its translation is CATSKAGGGETQYF.

The chain combines TRBV6-5 with TRBJ2-1; possible D gene TRBD2, 6 bases. Between the trimmed V and J ends, which lost 7 bases and 7 bases, there was a span of 20 bases. Germline CDR1 MNHEY, CDR2 SVGAGI. The CDR3 length is 15 residues. The CDR3 nucleotides read TGTGCCAGCACGGGTGGGGGGAAGCTACAGAATGAGCAGTTCTTC. Its protein product is CASTGGGKLQNEQFF.

J is TRBJ2-2 and V is TRBV5-1; 10 bases line up with TRBD2. V gave up 0 bases and J gave up 7 bases; unmatched junction bases: 6. Germline V gene data show CDR1 as SGHRS and CDR2 as YFSETQ. The CDR3 contains 16 residues. The DNA for the CDR3 is TGCGCCAGCAGCTTGGAAGCGGGAGGGCCCGACGGGGAGCTGTTTTTT. Protein: CASSLEAGGPDGELFF.

V usage is TRBV28 and J usage is TRBJ2-3; D is possibly TRBD2 (6 bases). The germline gives CDR1 MDHEN, CDR2 SYDVKM. This CDR3 comprises 15 residues. V lost 4 bases, J lost 1 base, and 12 bases lay in between. In DNA form, the CDR3 reads TGTGCCAGCAGTTCCCCGGGAGCCCGCACAGATACGCAGTATTTT. This encodes CASSSPGARTDTQYF.

This clone turned up a few times. The CDR3 loop is CASRTSGGNEQFF. The CDR3 coding sequence is TGTGCCAGTAGGACTAGCGGGGGAAATGAGCAGTTCTTC. The chain links TRBV6-6 to TRBJ2-1; 13 positions match TRBD2. In germline, CDR1 is MNHNY, CDR2 SVGAGI (reference sequence). V lost 9 bases to trimming and J lost 7 bases; unmatched junction nucleotides: 3. The CDR3 extends over 13 amino acids.

The rearrangement uses TRBV7-9 and TRBJ1-6, with unresolved D. The germline V gene has CDR1 SEHNR and CDR2 FQNEAQ (reference sequence). The CDR3 is made up of 14 amino acids. Trimming cost V 4 bases and J 9 bases, with 13 bases left between them. The CDR3 DNA is TGTGCCAGCAGCTCCGAGGCCAGACGTTCACCCCTCCACTTT. Its translation is CASSSEARRSPLHF. The full variable domain, completed using reference TRBV7-9 and TRBJ1-6, is DTGVSQNPRHKITKRGQNVTFRCDPISEHNRLYWYRQTLGQGPEFLTYFQNEAQLEKSRLLSDRFSAERPKGSFSTLEIQRTEQGDSAMYLCASSSEARRSPLHFGNGTRLTVT.

Comment on this clone: One junction end does not reproduce the germline sequence, and a read error may be involved. The V and J genes are TRBV7-9 and TRBJ2-1; the D gene is possibly TRBD1 (5 bases). This CDR3 spans 16 amino acids. In germline, CDR1 is SEHNR, CDR2 FQNEAQ (reference sequence). The CDR3 nucleotides are TGTTCCAGCAGCCCAGAGGCAGGGTGGAACTACAATGAGCAGTTCTTC. Translation: CSSSPEAGWNYNEQFF.

This clone turned up a few times. The rearrangement uses TRBV6-6 and TRBJ2-7; D may be TRBD2 (5 bases). Germline CDR1 reads MNHNY; CDR2 reads SVGAGI (reference sequence). CDR3 length: 12 amino acids. V shed 8 bases and J shed 6 bases, with 14 bases lying between them. This CDR3 is CASRPGGPEQYF. CDR3 sequence (DNA): TGTGCCAGCCGCCCAGGAGGTCCCGAGCAGTACTTC.

This clone has only a few counts. An end of the junction differs from the germline gene, which may be a read error. The chain joins TRBV7-9 to TRBJ1-2; no clear D. Germline CDR1 SEHNR, CDR2 FQNEAQ (reference sequence). The length of the CDR3 is 14 residues. The CDR3 loop reads CSSSLADPRHGYTF. CDR3 nucleotides: TGTTCCAGCAGCTTAGCAGACCCGAGGCATGGCTACACCTTC. The full variable domain, with the rest looked up from reference TRBV7-9 and TRBJ1-2, is DTGVSQNPRHKITKRGQNVTFRCDPISEHNRLYWYRQTLGQGPEFLTYFQNEAQLEKSRLLSDRFSAERPKGSFSTLEIQRTEQGDSAMYLCSSSLADPRHGYTFGSGTRLTVV.

The chain joins TRBV7-9 to TRBJ2-7; D gene ambiguous. Germline values: CDR1 SEHNR, CDR2 FQNEAQ (reference sequence). With 4 bases removed from V and 0 bases from J, the gap between germline ends came to 13 bases. The CDR3 runs to 15 residues. In DNA form, the CDR3 reads TGTGCCAGCAGCTCGAGTGGTCGATACTCCTACGAGCAGTACTTC. Its translation is CASSSSGRYSYEQYF.

This clone was seen only once. The gene calls are TRBV19 and TRBJ2-3; the D gene is possibly TRBD2 (7 bases). The CDR3 totals 16 residues. V lost 7 bases and J lost 0, with 17 bases in between. The germline V gene encodes CDR1 LNHDA and CDR2 SQIVND (reference sequence). The CDR3 bases are TGTGCCAGTACCTCCCTAGGGGGGGCTAGCACAGATACGCAGTATTTT. Residues: CASTSLGGASTDTQYF.